This record looks at one T cell receptor beta chain sequence and its context. Antigen: not known. The CDR3 runs 17 residues. Germline CDR1 reads LGHNA; CDR2 reads YSLEER. The V end lost 4 bases, the J end lost 4 bases, and 19 bases lay between the germline ends. Amplification used 60 Vbeta primers and 13 Jbeta primers. The method was immunoSEQ multiplex PCR; TCRdb's version includes in-frame clones alone and lacks a portion of them. The data show about 130,000 clones, roughly 85% seen once. This entry is derived from a study of cytomegalovirus exposure and HLA in healthy donors. Study-level points and caveats: Confirmation was obtained in vitro that a few CMV-associated chains are specific for CMV antigens. Presence/absence analyses took donor sequencing depth as roughly uniform. The dataset shows that most TCR sequences were rare, while some public TCRs occurred in many donors.

The source is a boy between 5 and 17 years old in good health and CMV-seronegative. Sequenced material: PBMCs. This chain connects TRBV4-3 to TRBJ2-2, with a possible D match to TRBD2 (5 bases). This CDR3 is CASSRDKYGERTGELFF. The CDR3 nucleotides read TGCGCCAGCAGCCGAGATAAATATGGGGAGCGCACCGGGGAGCTGTTTTTT.